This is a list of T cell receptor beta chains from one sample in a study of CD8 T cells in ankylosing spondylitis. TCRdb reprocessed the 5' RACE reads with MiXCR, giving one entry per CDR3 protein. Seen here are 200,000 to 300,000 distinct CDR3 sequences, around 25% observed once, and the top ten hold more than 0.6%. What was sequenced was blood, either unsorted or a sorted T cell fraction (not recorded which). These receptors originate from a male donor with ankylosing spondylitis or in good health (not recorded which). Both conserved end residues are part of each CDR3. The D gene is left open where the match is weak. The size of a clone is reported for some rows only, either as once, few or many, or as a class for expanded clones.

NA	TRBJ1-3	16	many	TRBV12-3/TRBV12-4	CASSLLVRNSGNTIYF	TGTGCCAGCAGTTTATTAGTACGGAACTCTGGAAACACCATATATTTT
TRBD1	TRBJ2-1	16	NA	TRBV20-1	CGARGAGQGATNEQFF	TGCGGAGCCCGAGGGGCGGGACAGGGGGCGACGAATGAGCAGTTCTTC
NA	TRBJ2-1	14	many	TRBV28	CASSFGGTYNEQFF	TGTGCCAGCAGTTTTGGAGGGACCTACAATGAGCAGTTCTTC
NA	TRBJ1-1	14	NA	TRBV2	CASSEAGLHTEAFF	TGTGCCAGCAGTGAAGCGGGTTTACACACTGAAGCTTTCTTT
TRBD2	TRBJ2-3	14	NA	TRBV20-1	CSADLAGAGDTQYF	TGCAGTGCTGACCTAGCGGGGGCTGGAGATACGCAGTATTTT
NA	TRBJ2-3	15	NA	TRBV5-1	CASGLVVASTDTQYF	TGCGCCAGCGGCTTGGTAGTGGCTAGCACAGATACGCAGTATTTT
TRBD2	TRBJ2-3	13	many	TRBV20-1	CSARRAGVDTQYF	TGCAGTGCTAGGAGAGCGGGGGTAGATACGCAGTATTTT
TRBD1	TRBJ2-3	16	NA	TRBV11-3	CASSLVGDRGTDTQYF	TGTGCCAGCAGCTTAGTTGGGGACAGGGGAACAGATACGCAGTATTTT
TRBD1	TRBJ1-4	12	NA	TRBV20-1	CSARDGTGKLFF	TGCAGTGCTAGAGATGGGACAGGAAAACTGTTTTTT
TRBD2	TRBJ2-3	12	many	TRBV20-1	CSLSGGADTQYF	TGCAGCCTTAGCGGGGGGGCAGATACGCAGTATTTT
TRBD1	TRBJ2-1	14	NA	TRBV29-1	CSVAWTGLGNEQFF	TGCAGCGTTGCCTGGACAGGGTTAGGCAATGAGCAGTTCTTC
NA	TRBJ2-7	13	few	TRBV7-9	CASSLISGDPKFF	TGTGCCAGCAGCTTAATCTCGGGGGACCCTAAATTCTTC
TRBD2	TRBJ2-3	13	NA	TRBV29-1	CSALGLVRDTQYF	TGCAGCGCCCTAGGACTAGTCAGAGATACGCAGTATTTT
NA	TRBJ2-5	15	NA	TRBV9	CASSSRGGQQETQYF	TGTGCCAGCAGCTCCCGAGGTGGACAGCAAGAGACCCAGTACTTC
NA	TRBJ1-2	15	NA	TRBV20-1	CSARSTIQGVYGYTF	TGCAGTGCTAGATCGACAATACAGGGTGTCTATGGCTACACCTTC
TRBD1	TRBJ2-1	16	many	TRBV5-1	CASSLEGQGAYNEQFF	TGCGCCAGCAGCTTAGAAGGACAGGGTGCCTACAATGAGCAGTTCTTC
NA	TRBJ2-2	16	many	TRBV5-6	CASSLGGQSYTGELFF	TGTGCCAGCAGCTTGGGTGGGCAGAGTTACACCGGGGAGCTGTTTTTT
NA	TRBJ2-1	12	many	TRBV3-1	CASGGSYNEQFF	TGTGCCAGCGGGGGCTCCTACAATGAGCAGTTCTTC
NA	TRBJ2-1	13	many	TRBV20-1	CSADSKRDGEQFF	TGCAGTGCTGACTCCAAGAGGGACGGAGAGCAGTTCTTC
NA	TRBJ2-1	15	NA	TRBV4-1	CASSQKGFTYNEQFF	TGCGCCAGCAGCCAAAAGGGATTTACCTACAATGAGCAGTTCTTC
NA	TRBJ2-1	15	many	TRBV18	CASSPGTQSYNEQFF	TGTGCCAGCTCACCAGGGACCCAGTCCTACAATGAGCAGTTCTTC
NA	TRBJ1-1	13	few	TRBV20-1	CSAKGGWNTEAFF	TGCAGTGCTAAAGGAGGATGGAACACTGAAGCTTTCTTT